The 14 T cell receptor beta chains presented below share a single source sample, sequenced in a study of cytomegalovirus exposure and HLA in healthy donors. In the PCR, 60 Vbeta and 13 Jbeta primers were used. The assay was immunoSEQ multiplex PCR, and TCRdb's table has in-frame clones only and misses some. The data contain more than 200,000 clones, roughly 68% of them singletons. Source material: PBMCs. The receptors were sampled from a middle-aged man in good health and CMV-seropositive.

This chain uses TRBV18 with TRBJ2-3; maybe TRBD2 (5 bases). CDR1 and CDR2 (germline): KGHSH, LQKENI. The CDR3 totals 15 residues. Trimming pared 6 bases from V and 0 bases from J, leaving 13 bases between. This CDR3 is CASSPLLDSTDTQYF. The CDR3 nucleotides read TGTGCCAGCTCTCCCCTACTAGATAGCACAGATACGCAGTATTTT.

The chain employs TRBV5-4 and TRBJ1-1, with 7 bases that match TRBD1. The CDR3 is 15 residues long. The junction had 22 bases not matched to a gene; V was cut back by 9 bases and J by 11 bases. Germline CDR1 reads SGHNT; CDR2 reads YYREEE (reference sequence). The CDR3 DNA sequence: TGTGCCACTCACCCTAGACAGGGAGGAGCTGGTGGGGCTTTCTTT. It yields the protein CATHPRQGGAGGAFF.

The chain has TRBV6-6 and TRBJ1-4, with D perhaps TRBD1 (5 bases). CDR3 length: 14 residues. V dropped 6 bases and J dropped 8 bases, with 16 bases sitting between them. Germline V gene sequence: CDR1 MNHNY, CDR2 SVGAGI (reference sequence). The CDR3 nucleotides read TGTGCCAGCAGCCGGGCGGGGCAAGGGGAAAAACTGTTTTTT. Its protein is CASSRAGQGEKLFF.

The chain joins TRBV10-2 to TRBJ2-5, with TRBD1 identical over 9 bases. The last part of the DNA fits TRBJ2-7 better; the J call may be wrong. The CDR3 spans 14 residues. Germline loops: CDR1 WSHSY, CDR2 SAAADI. The CDR3 loop reads CASSSYRGRREQYF. As DNA, the CDR3 is TGCGCCAGCAGTTCCTACAGGGGGCGCCGCGAGCAGTACTTC.

This chain uses TRBV4-2 with TRBJ1-6, with no clear D. V lost 5 bases to trimming and J lost 7 bases, with 6 bases between them. CDR1 and CDR2 from the germline V gene are LGHNA and YNFKEQ. This CDR3 is built from 12 residues. The CDR3: CASSLRNSPLHF. In DNA, the CDR3 is TGTGCCAGCAGCTTGAGGAATTCACCCCTCCACTTT.

This sequence joins TRBV4-3 and TRBJ1-6, with D hard to call. Germline V lookup: CDR1 LGHNA, CDR2 YSLEER. The V end was cut by 3 bases, the J end by 0 bases, with 9 bases between. This CDR3 spans 16 amino acids. This chain's CDR3 is CASSQAQSSYNSPLHF. For the CDR3, the DNA is TGCGCCAGCAGCCAGGCACAAAGCTCCTATAATTCACCCCTCCACTTT.

V is TRBV7-2 and J is TRBJ2-7; TRBD2 matches 11 bases. This CDR3 has 15 residues. V shed 1 base and J 3 bases; nucleotides not matched to a gene: 2. Germline lookup yields CDR1 SGHTA and CDR2 FQGNSA. The CDR3 coding sequence is TGTGCCAGCAGCTTAGAACTAGCGGGGGTCTACGAGCAGTACTTC. Translation gives CASSLELAGVYEQYF.

This rearrangement joins TRBV29-1 to TRBJ2-7; 8 nucleotides align to TRBD1. The germline V gene encodes CDR1 SQVTM and CDR2 ANQGSEA. The CDR3 has 15 residues. Germline trimming cut 5 bases from V and 0 bases from J; bases unmatched to any gene: 9. For the CDR3, the DNA is TGCAGCGTTTGGGGACAGGCACCCGCCTCCTACGAGCAGTACTTC. It yields the protein CSVWGQAPASYEQYF.

The gene calls are TRBV2 and TRBJ2-7, with 9 bases fitting TRBD1. Unmatched junction bases numbered 5, after V lost 6 bases and J lost 2 bases. CDR3 length equals 14 residues. From germline, CDR1 is SNHLY and CDR2 FYNNEI. CDR3 sequence: CASSATGGPYEQYF. CDR3 sequence (DNA): TGTGCCAGCAGCGCGACAGGGGGACCCTACGAGCAGTACTTC. The full variable domain, with the rest looked up from reference TRBV2 and TRBJ2-7, is EPEVTQTPSHQVTQMGQEVILRCVPISNHLYFYWYRQILGQKVEFLVSFYNNEISEKSEIFDDQFSVERPDGSNFTLKIRSTKLEDSAMYFCASSATGGPYEQYFGPGTRLTVT.

In this sample, this clone turned up a few times. This chain uses TRBV27 with TRBJ2-3, with TRBD2 matching over 10 bases. Germline assignment: CDR1 MNHEY and CDR2 SMNVEV (reference sequence). The CDR3 runs to 13 residues. The J segment lost 5 bases and the V segment lost 7 bases, leaving 3 bases of the junction unmatched. CDR3 bases: TGTGCCAGCAACCTAGCGGGGGAAGATACGCAGTATTTT. This sequence encodes CASNLAGEDTQYF.

This chain connects TRBV5-1 to TRBJ1-1; D gene ambiguous. This CDR3 region has 12 residues. V lost 3 bases and J lost 7, with 10 bases in between. The V gene's germline CDR1 is SGHRS and CDR2 YFSETQ. CDR3 in amino acids: CASSWEQGEAFF. For the CDR3, the DNA is TGCGCCAGCAGCTGGGAGCAAGGTGAAGCTTTCTTT.

This clone was seen more than once but under ten times. J is TRBJ1-2 and V is TRBV2; tentative D call: TRBD1 (5 bases). V lost 5 bases and J 4 bases, leaving 17 bases between the germline ends. This CDR3 contains 15 residues. Germline-derived CDR1 and CDR2 are SNHLY and FYNNEI. The CDR3 loop is CASSPRVSPGYGYTF. In DNA form, the CDR3 reads TGTGCCAGCAGTCCCAGGGTCTCCCCCGGCTATGGCTACACCTTC.

The chain employs TRBV4-3 and TRBJ1-6; D remains unclear. In germline, CDR1 is LGHNA, CDR2 YSLEER. The CDR3 has 14 residues. V lost 1 base, J lost 10 bases, and 11 bases lay in between. Here the CDR3 reads CASSQVRVASPLHF. The CDR3 coding sequence is TGCGCCAGCAGCCAAGTTCGCGTAGCCTCACCCCTCCACTTT.

About this clone: Other DNA sequences within the sample encode an identical CDR3. This chain connects TRBV9 to TRBJ1-1; D ambiguous. V was cut by 0 bases and J by 2 bases, with 5 bases left in between. Germline CDR1 SGDLS, CDR2 YYNGEE. This CDR3 spans 13 amino acids. CDR3 residues: CASSVGRNTEAFF. The CDR3 DNA follows: TGTGCCAGCAGCGTAGGCAGAAACACTGAAGCTTTCTTT.